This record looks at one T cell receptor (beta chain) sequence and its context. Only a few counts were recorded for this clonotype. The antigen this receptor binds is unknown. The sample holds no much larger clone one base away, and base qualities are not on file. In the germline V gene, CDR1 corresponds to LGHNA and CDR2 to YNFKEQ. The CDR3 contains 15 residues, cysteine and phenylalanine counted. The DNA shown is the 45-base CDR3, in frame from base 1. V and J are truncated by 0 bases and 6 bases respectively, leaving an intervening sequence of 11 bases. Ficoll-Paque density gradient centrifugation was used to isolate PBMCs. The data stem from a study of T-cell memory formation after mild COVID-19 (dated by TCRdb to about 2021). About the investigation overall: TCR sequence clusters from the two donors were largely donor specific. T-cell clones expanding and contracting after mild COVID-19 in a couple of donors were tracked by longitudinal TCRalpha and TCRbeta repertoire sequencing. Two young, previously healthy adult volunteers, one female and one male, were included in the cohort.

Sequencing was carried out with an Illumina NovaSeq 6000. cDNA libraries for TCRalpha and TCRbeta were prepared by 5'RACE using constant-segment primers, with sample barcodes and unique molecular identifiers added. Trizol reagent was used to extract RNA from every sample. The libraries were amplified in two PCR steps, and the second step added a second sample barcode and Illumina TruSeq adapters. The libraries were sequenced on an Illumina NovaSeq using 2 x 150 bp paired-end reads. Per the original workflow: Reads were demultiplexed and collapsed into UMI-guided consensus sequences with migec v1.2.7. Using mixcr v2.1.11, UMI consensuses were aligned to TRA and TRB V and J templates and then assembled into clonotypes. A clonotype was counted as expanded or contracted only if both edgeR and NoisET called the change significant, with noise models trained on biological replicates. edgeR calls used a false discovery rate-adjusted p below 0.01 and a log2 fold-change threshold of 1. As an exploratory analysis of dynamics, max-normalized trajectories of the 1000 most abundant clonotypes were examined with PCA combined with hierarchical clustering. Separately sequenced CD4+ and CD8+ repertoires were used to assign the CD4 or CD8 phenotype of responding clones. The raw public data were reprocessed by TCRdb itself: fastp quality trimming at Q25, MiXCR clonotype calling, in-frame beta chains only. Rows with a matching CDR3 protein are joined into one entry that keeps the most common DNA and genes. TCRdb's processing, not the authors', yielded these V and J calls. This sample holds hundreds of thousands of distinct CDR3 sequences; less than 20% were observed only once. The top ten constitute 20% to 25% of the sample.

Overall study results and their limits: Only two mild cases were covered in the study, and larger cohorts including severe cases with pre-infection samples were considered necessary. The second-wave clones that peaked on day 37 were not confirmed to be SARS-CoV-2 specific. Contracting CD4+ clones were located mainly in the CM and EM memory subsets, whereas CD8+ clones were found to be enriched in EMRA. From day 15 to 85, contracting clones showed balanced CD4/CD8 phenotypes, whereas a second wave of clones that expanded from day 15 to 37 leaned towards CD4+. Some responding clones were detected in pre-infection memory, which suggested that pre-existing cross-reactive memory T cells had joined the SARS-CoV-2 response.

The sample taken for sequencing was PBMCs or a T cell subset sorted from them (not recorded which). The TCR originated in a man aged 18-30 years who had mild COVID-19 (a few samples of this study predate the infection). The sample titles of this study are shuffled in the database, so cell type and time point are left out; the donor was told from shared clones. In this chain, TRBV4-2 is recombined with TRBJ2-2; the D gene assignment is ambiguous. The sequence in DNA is TGTGCCAGCAGCCAAGATCTACTTCGAGCCGGGGAGCTGTTTTTT. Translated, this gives CASSQDLLRAGELFF.